What follows describes a single TCR beta chain. These data belong to a study of blood T cell repertoires in COVID-19. Study-wide context: PBMCs, B-cell-depleted T cells, or T cells provided the cDNA or gDNA that made up the material.

Categorization into cohorts depended on clinical history that participants reported. The assay was immunoSEQ multiplex PCR, and TCRdb's table has in-frame clones only and misses some. This sample has approximately 200,000 clones; 75% to 90% occur once, and the top ten carry approximately 4%. The V and J ends lost 5 bases and 9 bases, in that order; junction bases with no gene match: 7. The germline V gene has CDR1 MNHEY and CDR2 SVGEGT. The CDR3 is 14 amino acids. The source material was PBMCs or T cells enriched from blood (not recorded which). This sequence was found in a woman younger than 45 who had been exposed to COVID-19. The J gene is TRBJ1-6, the V gene TRBV6-2 or TRBV6-3, with TRBD1 identical over 7 bases. CDR3 residues: CASSTRQGFSPLHF. In DNA, the CDR3 is TGTGCCAGCAGTACCAGACAGGGCTTTTCACCCCTCCACTTT.